The entry below describes one TCR beta chain. Treatment specified: oral pan-JAK inhibitor, 5-10 mg twice daily. The CDR3 spans 15 residues. In germline, CDR1 is SGHNT, CDR2 YYREEE (reference sequence). V lost 0 bases and J lost 6, with 15 bases in between. The sample originates from a study of CD8+ T cells in alopecia areata. The authors extracted RNA and reverse transcribed it into cDNA as the sequencing template. Here immunoSEQ multiplex PCR was the method, and the copy in TCRdb shows in-frame clones only, minus some. The sample gives tens of thousands of clones, around 29% of which show up once; under 15% is in the top ten.

The receptor's source is a human donor with alopecia areata. The sample here was CD8+ T cells sorted from blood, taken at week 4, from a patient treated with tofacitinib. V and J are TRBV5-4 and TRBJ1-2, with a possible D match to TRBD1 (6 bases). The CDR3, as DNA: TGTGCCAGCAGCTTGGAGTCTGGGGGCGCCGATGGCTACACCTTC. Translation: CASSLESGGADGYTF.